This T cell receptor beta chain was sequenced for a study of blood T cell repertoires in COVID-19. For the study at large: Spain, Italy and the United States supplied samples that represented acute and convalescent COVID-19.

In the authors' methods: Reference gene primer amplification gave nucleated cell count estimates. Method: immunoSEQ multiplex PCR; TCRdb's copy keeps in-frame clones and lacks some. The V and J calls and clone size come from that table; D and trimming were worked out from the DNA. The profile shows more than 65,000 clones, 80% to 90% of them singletons. Germline lookup yields CDR1 SEHNR and CDR2 FQNEAQ (reference sequence). V shed 2 bases and J 1 base; nucleotides not matched to a gene: 8. The CDR3 runs 18 residues. The gene calls are TRBV7-9 and TRBJ2-3, with 11 nucleotides matching TRBD2. This clonotype originated in a man aged 45-60 years with active COVID-19. Source material: peripheral blood. The CDR3 DNA follows: TGTGCCAGCAGCTTAACTAGCGGGAGCTCGGTCCGCACAGATACGCAGTATTTT. This sequence encodes CASSLTSGSSVRTDTQYF.